This T cell receptor beta chain was sequenced in a study of blood T cell repertoires in COVID-19. Study as a whole: COVID-19 samples collected from the United States, Italy and Spain covered acute and convalescent phases. T cells, B-cell-depleted T cells, or PBMCs provided the cDNA or gDNA that served as material.

Trimming shortened V by 4 bases and J by 0 bases, and 11 bases separated the two germline ends. Germline V gene lookup returns CDR1 SGDLS and CDR2 YYNGEE. The CDR3 covers 15 residues. Generated by immunoSEQ multiplex PCR, the TCRdb table keeps only in-frame clones and is missing some. Here the sample spans roughly 290,000 clones, around 88% being singletons. The study drew participants aged roughly 18 to 89 years from roughly 25 US areas. Two negative PCRs, clearance, or symptom resolution were required of recovered Cohort 3 donors. Input material: PBMCs or T cells enriched from blood (not recorded which). This sequence joins TRBV9 and TRBJ2-1; maybe TRBD2 (6 bases). This sequence was found in a woman aged 40-49 years who had recovered from COVID-19. The CDR3: CASSLRGSSYNEQFF. The CDR3 DNA sequence: TGTGCCAGCAGCCTCCGGGGGAGCTCCTACAATGAGCAGTTCTTC.